Shown below are 29 T cell receptor beta chains from a single sample sequenced in a study of T-cell memory formation after mild COVID-19. A single record per CDR3 protein comes from TCRdb applying MiXCR to the 5' RACE reads. This sample has 190,000 or so distinct CDR3 sequences; about 10% occur once, and the top ten carry approximately 3%. Sequenced sample: PBMCs or a T cell subset sorted from them (not recorded which). The source of these receptors is a young man who had mild COVID-19 (a few samples of this study predate the infection). Cell type and time point are not known.

The J gene is TRBJ2-2, the V gene TRBV6-5; D possibly corresponds to TRBD1 (6 bases). Per germline, CDR1 MNHEY and CDR2 SVGAGI. CDR3 length: 14 amino acids. V was clipped by 6 bases and J by 9 bases, with 17 bases between them. The DNA for the CDR3 is TGTGCCAGCAGGAAGACCTCACAGGGTCGGGAGCTGTTTTTT. This encodes CASRKTSQGRELFF.

The chain combines TRBV20-1 with TRBJ2-7, with D unclear. CDR3 size: 14 residues. Trimming left V 0 bases short and J 0 bases short, with 9 bases between. The V gene's germline CDR1 is DFQATT and CDR2 SNEGSKA (reference sequence). For the CDR3, the DNA is TGCAGTGCTAGAGATTACTGGAGCTCCTACGAGCAGTACTTC. Translating gives CSARDYWSSYEQYF.

This clonotype has more than one count but fewer than ten. The chain combines TRBV5-1 with TRBJ1-1, with D possibly TRBD1 on 6 matching bases. Germline assignment: CDR1 SGHRS and CDR2 YFSETQ. The CDR3 has 13 residues. Trimming removed 6 bases at V and 4 bases at J, with 13 bases between. For the CDR3, the DNA is TGCGCCAGCACACAGGGTTTTGGCACTGAAGCTTTCTTT. Translating it yields CASTQGFGTEAFF.

This clonotype was seen a few times. The genes are TRBV19 and TRBJ2-3; TRBD1 matches 8 bases. The length of the CDR3 is 14 residues. V lost 6 bases, J lost 2 bases, and 4 bases stayed unmatched. Germline loops: CDR1 LNHDA, CDR2 SQIVND (reference sequence). The CDR3 bases are TGTGCCAGTAGCGACAGGGGATCCACAGATACGCAGTATTTT. Protein product: CASSDRGSTDTQYF.

V gene TRBV20-1 combines with J gene TRBJ2-5; 11 bases fit TRBD2. CDR1 and CDR2 (germline): DFQATT, SNEGSKA (reference sequence). This CDR3 is built from 14 residues. V lost 5 bases to trimming and J lost 10 bases; unmatched junction nucleotides: 12. The CDR3 DNA reads TGCAGTGCTGGTAACCGCGGGACTAGCGGCGGCCAGTACTTC. This translates into CSAGNRGTSGGQYF.

This clonotype was picked up a small number of times. The chain couples TRBV10-3 to TRBJ2-3; a possible D gene is TRBD1 (5 bases). Trimming pared 6 bases from V and 2 bases from J, leaving 12 bases between. The CDR3 consists of 14 residues. Germline V lookup: CDR1 ENHRY, CDR2 SYGVKD. The CDR3 loop is CAISPGRATDTQYF. The DNA for the CDR3 is TGTGCCATCAGCCCAGGCAGGGCCACAGATACGCAGTATTTT.

V is TRBV7-9 and J is TRBJ1-5; D gene ambiguous. The V and J ends lost 1 base and 1 base respectively, with 8 bases between them. Germline CDR1 and CDR2: SEHNR and FQNEAQ (reference sequence). This CDR3 comprises 15 residues. CDR3 in amino acids: CASSLEGVSNQPQHF. CDR3 in DNA: TGTGCCAGCAGCTTAGAGGGAGTCAGCAATCAGCCCCAGCATTTT.

This clonotype was recorded many times. This chain connects TRBV5-1 to TRBJ2-5; D remains ambiguous. The V gene's germline CDR1 is SGHRS and CDR2 YFSETQ. The CDR3 is made up of 13 amino acids. The V end lost 0 bases, the J end lost 1 base, and 4 bases lay between the germline ends. CDR3 in DNA: TGCGCCAGCAGCTTGGGGGTCCAAGAGACCCAGTACTTC. Residues: CASSLGVQETQYF.

This clonotype appeared a few times. The junction departs from germline at one end; a sequencing error may be responsible. The genes are TRBV20-1 and TRBJ2-3, with 10 bases fitting TRBD2. CDR3 length: 15 residues. Germline CDR1 DFQATT, CDR2 SNEGSKA (reference sequence). The chain's CDR3 is CSANPTSGVTDTQCF. CDR3 in DNA: TGCAGTGCTAACCCCACTAGCGGGGTCACAGATACGCAGTGTTTT.

This clonotype was seen at least ten times. The V call is TRBV6-5, the J call TRBJ1-5; 8 bases line up with TRBD1. V was pared by 5 bases and J by 5 bases, with 11 bases of the junction left unmatched. CDR1 MNHEY and CDR2 SVGAGI come from the germline V gene. This CDR3 is built from 16 residues. CDR3 amino acids: CASSALGTGQDQPQHF. CDR3 in DNA: TGTGCCAGCAGTGCCTTGGGGACAGGTCAAGATCAGCCCCAGCATTTT.

This clonotype was counted a few times. The V and J genes are TRBV28 and TRBJ1-2; D is unclear. V was trimmed by 3 bases and J by 7 bases, leaving 6 bases between them. CDR1 is MDHEN and CDR2 is SYDVKM in the germline V gene. The CDR3 contains 11 residues. The CDR3 spells CASSLGFGYTF. The CDR3 DNA reads as TGTGCCAGCAGTTTGGGTTTTGGCTACACCTTC.

This clonotype appeared once. The chain recombines TRBV12-3 or TRBV12-4 with TRBJ2-5; no firm D call. V was trimmed by 5 bases and J by 2 bases, leaving 9 bases between them. This CDR3 region has 13 residues. The CDR3 coding sequence is TGTGCCAGCAGTCCCGCAGTACAAGAGACCCAGTACTTC. This sequence encodes CASSPAVQETQYF.

The chain combines TRBV9 with TRBJ1-2, with D unclear. Trimming removed 3 bases at V and 5 bases at J, with 8 bases between. The germline V gene has CDR1 SGDLS and CDR2 YYNGEE. The CDR3 has 12 amino acids. The CDR3 DNA reads as TGTGCCAGCAGCGCGGAAACGTATGGCTACACCTTC. Translation: CASSAETYGYTF.

J is TRBJ1-2 and V is TRBV4-3; D remains ambiguous. V lost 0 bases and J 4 bases, leaving 15 bases between the germline ends. Germline CDR1 is LGHNA and CDR2 is YSLEER. This CDR3 comprises 16 residues. In DNA form, the CDR3 reads TGCGCCAGCAGCCAAGATCTCCGGACGGGGTTCTATGGCTACACCTTC. Encoded protein: CASSQDLRTGFYGYTF.

This clonotype occurred many times. The genes are TRBV4-2 and TRBJ1-5; possible D gene TRBD1, 6 bases. Trimming cost V 1 base and J 9 bases, with 10 bases left between them. CDR1 and CDR2 (germline): LGHNA, YNFKEQ. The CDR3 is made up of 13 amino acids. In nucleotides, the CDR3 is TGTGCCAGCAGCCAAGGACAGGAGAGGCCCCAGCATTTT. Its translation: CASSQGQERPQHF.

This chain links TRBV6-1 with TRBJ1-2, with D unclear. The CDR3 spans 14 residues. Germline values: CDR1 MNHNS, CDR2 SASEGT. The V end lost 1 base, the J end lost 7 bases, and 13 bases lay between the germline ends. The CDR3 loop is CASSEVADLSGYTF. For the CDR3, the DNA is TGTGCCAGCAGTGAAGTCGCCGATCTGAGTGGCTACACCTTC.

A few counts support this clonotype. V usage is TRBV12-3 or TRBV12-4 and J usage is TRBJ2-2; D unresolved. Trimming removed 10 bases at V and 1 base at J, with 13 bases between. The CDR3 is 14 amino acids. CDR3 in DNA: TGTGCCACTTCAAGGCCTAGGAACACCGGGGAGCTGTTTTTT. Amino acid sequence: CATSRPRNTGELFF.

This clonotype was counted a few times. V is TRBV4-1 and J is TRBJ2-1; D might be TRBD1 or TRBD2, each matching 6 bases. CDR1 and CDR2 (germline): MGHRA, YSYEKL. Deletions cut 5 bases from V and 12 bases from J, with 20 bases between. This CDR3 contains 14 residues. The CDR3 sequence: CASSRGAGEKWQFF. The CDR3 nucleotides read TGCGCCAGCAGCAGGGGGGCAGGAGAAAAATGGCAGTTCTTC.

This clonotype was recorded a few times. The chain employs TRBV27 and TRBJ1-5, with D unclear. Germline CDR1 is MNHEY and CDR2 is SMNVEV (reference sequence). This CDR3 has 14 amino acids. V was clipped by 4 bases and J by 2 bases, with 9 bases between them. CDR3 protein: CASSSPLRNQPQHF. The CDR3 nucleotides are TGTGCCAGCAGTTCCCCTTTGCGCAATCAGCCCCAGCATTTT.

There are a few counts of this clonotype. Written as DNA, the CDR3 is TGTGCCAGCAGTTACCCGACCCTACCGGGGGAAGCTTTCTTT. As protein: CASSYPTLPGEAFF. The chain links TRBV6-6 to TRBJ1-1, with D uncertain. This CDR3 has 14 amino acids. Looked up from germline, CDR1 is MNHNY and CDR2 is SVGAGI (reference sequence). V dropped 2 bases and J dropped 8 bases, with 15 bases sitting between them.

CDR3 sequence (DNA): TGTGCCAGCAGCTTAACGGCAGGGGGTGGCTATGGCTACACCTTC. Its protein is CASSLTAGGGYGYTF. The chain employs TRBV7-2 and TRBJ1-2; 7 bases agree with TRBD1. Trimming removed 2 bases from V and 4 bases from J; junction bases left unmatched: 7. Per germline, CDR1 SGHTA and CDR2 FQGNSA. This CDR3 spans 15 amino acids.

V is TRBV20-1 and J is TRBJ2-5; unclear D gene. The CDR3 totals 13 residues. CDR1 is DFQATT and CDR2 is SNEGSKA in the germline V gene (reference sequence). V was shortened by 0 bases and J by 3 bases, with 8 bases between the two germline ends. DNA of the CDR3: TGCAGTGCTAGAGAAAGTCCGAAAGAGACCCAGTACTTC. It yields the protein CSARESPKETQYF.

This clonotype was detected a few times. DNA for the CDR3: TGTGCCAGCAGCCGCGGGCCGTCCTACGAGCAGTACGTC. Residues: CASSRGPSYEQYV. V usage is TRBV3-1 and J usage is TRBJ2-7, with D maybe TRBD2 (5 bases). The CDR3 contains 13 residues. V was shortened by 4 bases and J by 1 base, with 8 bases between the two germline ends. Looked up from germline, CDR1 is LGHDT and CDR2 is YNNKEL (reference sequence).

This clonotype showed up many times. The chain uses TRBV4-3 and TRBJ1-2; no firm D call. The germline V gene has CDR1 LGHNA and CDR2 YSLEER. CDR3 size: 17 residues. Trimming took 0 bases from V and 2 from J, leaving 16 bases between them. CDR3: CASSQDSHVRNNYGYTF. The CDR3 DNA follows: TGCGCCAGCAGCCAAGATAGTCACGTCCGGAACAACTATGGCTACACCTTC.

This clonotype has ten or more counts. This chain links TRBV4-3 with TRBJ1-3, with D possibly matching TRBD1 (5 bases). The CDR3 sequence is 14 residues long. The V and J ends lost 5 bases and 4 bases respectively, with 12 bases between them. Germline V gives CDR1 LGHNA, CDR2 YSLEER. The CDR3 sequence: CASSVGRVGNTIYF. The CDR3 nucleotides are TGCGCCAGCAGCGTGGGCAGGGTCGGAAACACCATATATTTT.

V is TRBV4-3 and J is TRBJ2-5; D remains unclear. Germline CDR1 and CDR2: LGHNA and YSLEER. V was clipped by 0 bases and J by 7 bases, with 12 bases between them. The CDR3 consists of 14 residues. CDR3 residues: CASSQDLRSPTQYF. The CDR3 DNA sequence: TGCGCCAGCAGCCAAGATCTGAGGAGCCCGACCCAGTACTTC.

In its sample, this clonotype was seen a few times. The chain has TRBV11-2 and TRBJ2-1, with D perhaps TRBD2 (6 bases). The CDR3 length is 13 residues. V shed 5 bases and J shed 4 bases, with 9 bases lying between them. From germline, CDR1 is SGHAT and CDR2 FQNNGV. CDR3 sequence: CASSGGYYNEQFF. In DNA form, the CDR3 reads TGTGCCAGCAGCGGGGGGTATTACAATGAGCAGTTCTTC.

This clonotype occurred many times. The CDR3 DNA follows: TGTGCCAGCAGCTTTATGAGTGAGCAGTTCTTC. Amino acid sequence: CASSFMSEQFF. This chain connects TRBV7-2 to TRBJ2-1; unclear D gene. Germline V gives CDR1 SGHTA, CDR2 FQGNSA. V gave up 3 bases and J gave up 9 bases, with 6 bases separating them. There are 11 residues in the CDR3.

V is TRBV9 and J is TRBJ2-2, with no clear D. The CDR3 loop spans 14 amino acids. V lost 0 bases and J lost 7, with 10 bases in between. In germline, CDR1 is SGDLS, CDR2 YYNGEE. DNA of the CDR3: TGTGCCAGCAGCGTAGGCCAGTTAGTCGGGGAGCTGTTTTTT. Protein sequence: CASSVGQLVGELFF.